This TCR beta chain was obtained from a study of cytomegalovirus exposure and HLA in healthy donors. The CDR3 extends over 17 amino acids. Trimming took 1 base from V and 2 from J, leaving 17 bases between them. Germline V gives CDR1 SGHVS, CDR2 FNYEAQ. The table came from immunoSEQ multiplex PCR; TCRdb's copy has only in-frame clones and leaves some out. This sample yields about 160,000 clones, of which around nine tenths are seen a single time; 3.5% to 4.5% belongs to the top ten. The V and J genes are TRBV7-6 and TRBJ1-2; D unresolved. The clonotype was recovered from a man aged 18 to 35 in good health and CMV-seropositive. Source material: PBMCs. For the CDR3, the DNA is TGTGCCAGCAGCTTAGATGCTTCAGGATCGGGGAACTATGGCTACACCTTC. This translates into CASSLDASGSGNYGYTF.